This is a list of T cell receptor beta chains from one sample in a study of T cells in Graves' hyperthyroidism and ophthalmopathy. One entry per CDR3 protein results from TCRdb running MiXCR on the multiplex PCR reads. The sample shows nearly 600,000 distinct CDR3 sequences, approximately 15% of them seen only once. Sequencing was carried out using blood. These TCRs come from a woman aged 30 to 39 with Graves' hyperthyroidism that later progressed to Graves' ophthalmopathy. Both conserved end residues are part of each CDR3. D genes are given only for firm matches. Not every row has a clone size; where given, it reads once, few, many or a size class.

J	D	V	size	CDR3	DNA
TRBJ1-4	NA	TRBV20-1	few	CSARAPGRRNEKLFF	TGCAGTGCTAGGGCACCGGGACGTCGGAATGAAAAACTGTTTTTT
TRBJ2-1	NA	TRBV2	many	CASSGARSFLMNSGQFF	TGTGCCAGCAGTGGTGCCCGTTCCTTTTTAATGAATAGTGGGCAGTTCTTC
TRBJ2-5	NA	TRBV12-3/TRBV12-4	many	CASIGDRETQYF	TGTGCCAGCATAGGGGATCGGGAGACCCAGTACTTC
TRBJ2-7	NA	TRBV28	many	CASSLFRIGTYEQYF	TGTGCCAGCAGTTTATTCAGAATAGGGACCTACGAGCAGTACTTC
TRBJ1-5	NA	TRBV7-2	many	CASSLVSQGHQPQHF	TGTGCCAGCAGCTTAGTGTCACAGGGCCATCAGCCCCAGCATTTT
TRBJ2-2	NA	TRBV6-1	many	CASKPGRTIGELFF	TGTGCCAGCAAACCGGGACGGACAATCGGGGAGCTGTTTTTT
TRBJ2-3	TRBD2	TRBV7-8	many	CASSLRAGGNTDTQYF	TGTGCCAGCAGCCTGCGAGCGGGGGGTAACACAGATACGCAGTATTTT
TRBJ2-1	TRBD2	TRBV20-1	many	CSARVSGRSYEQFF	TGCAGTGCTAGAGTTAGCGGGAGGAGCTATGAGCAGTTCTTC
TRBJ1-3	NA	TRBV11-2	many	CASSPVWGTGNTIYF	TGTGCCAGCAGCCCCGTGTGGGGGACTGGAAACACCATATATTTT
TRBJ2-4	NA	TRBV28	many	CASSPGATKNIQYF	TGTGCCAGCAGCCCTGGGGCTACCAAAAACATTCAGTACTTC
TRBJ2-1	TRBD1	TRBV6-1	NA	CASSSGTGGYEQFF	TGTGCCAGCAGTTCCGGGACAGGGGGCTATGAGCAGTTCTTC
TRBJ2-1	TRBD1	TRBV28	many	CASSFNFLIWDRSYNEQFF	TGTGCCAGCAGTTTTAATTTCCTGATCTGGGACAGGTCCTACAATGAGCAGTTCTTC
TRBJ1-6	NA	TRBV6-1	NA	CASSEALSRRDSPLHF	TGTGCCAGCAGTGAAGCGCTGTCCAGGAGAGATTCACCCCTCCACTTT
TRBJ2-5	TRBD2	TRBV10-3	NA	CAIRANVVAGETQYF	TGTGCCATCAGAGCCAACGTTGTAGCGGGAGAGACCCAGTACTTC
TRBJ2-7	NA	TRBV11-3	many	CASSSTPAYEQYF	TGTGCCAGCAGCTCGACTCCCGCCTACGAGCAGTACTTC
TRBJ2-7	TRBD1	TRBV6-2/TRBV6-3	many	CASSLQGAYEQYF	TGTGCCAGCAGTTTGCAGGGGGCCTACGAGCAGTACTTC
TRBJ2-7	NA	TRBV5-5	many	CASSLISGYEQYF	TGTGCCAGCAGCTTGATCTCTGGGTACGAGCAGTACTTC
TRBJ2-2	NA	TRBV4-2	many	CASSQGVGGALAGELFF	TGTGCCAGCAGCCAAGGGGTCGGGGGCGCGTTGGCCGGGGAGCTGTTTTTT
TRBJ2-3	NA	TRBV28	many	CASSLGPGTTSTDTQYF	TGTGCCAGCAGTTTGGGGCCAGGGACCACTAGCACAGATACGCAGTATTTT
TRBJ2-2	NA	TRBV9	few	CASSADWGSGELFF	TGTGCCAGCAGCGCTGATTGGGGGAGCGGGGAGCTGTTTTTT
TRBJ2-3	TRBD2	TRBV2	many	CASTATSGGTDTQYF	TGTGCCAGCACCGCGACTAGCGGGGGCACAGATACGCAGTATTTT
TRBJ1-1	NA	TRBV6-2/TRBV6-3	NA	CASSSWGGDTEAFF	TGTGCCAGCAGTTCATGGGGAGGGGACACCGAAGCTTTCTTT
TRBJ2-7	NA	TRBV12-3/TRBV12-4	many	CASSLMAANDREQYF	TGTGCCAGCAGTTTAATGGCGGCTAATGATCGGGAGCAGTACTTC
TRBJ1-1	NA	TRBV4-1	many	CASSQDMGIEAFF	TGCGCCAGCAGCCAAGATATGGGAATTGAAGCTTTCTTT
TRBJ2-2	NA	TRBV3-1	many	CASSQGQGRTGELFF	TGTGCCAGCAGCCAAGGGCAGGGGAGGACCGGGGAGCTGTTTTTT
TRBJ2-3	NA	TRBV27	NA	CASSSIKGTQYF	TGTGCCAGCAGTTCCATAAAGGGTACGCAGTATTTT
TRBJ2-1	NA	TRBV7-2	few	CASGRGGSYNEQFF	TGTGCCAGCGGGAGGGGGGGCTCCTACAATGAGCAGTTCTTC
TRBJ2-5	TRBD2	TRBV7-2	many	CASSLAGLAAETQYF	TGTGCCAGCAGCTTAGCGGGTCTAGCGGCCGAGACCCAGTACTTC
TRBJ2-1	NA	TRBV7-3	many	CASSLFSYNEQFF	TGTGCCAGCAGCTTATTCTCCTACAATGAGCAGTTCTTC
TRBJ2-1	TRBD2	TRBV3-1	NA	CASSQKRGLAGIYNEQFF	TGTGCCAGCAGCCAAAAACGGGGACTAGCGGGAATCTACAATGAGCAGTTCTTC
TRBJ2-7	NA	TRBV3-1	many	CASSQPTVRISEQYF	TGTGCCAGCAGCCAACCAACAGTGAGGATATCCGAGCAGTACTTC
TRBJ2-3	NA	TRBV9	few	CASSVRLIGGTDTQYF	TGTGCCAGCAGCGTAAGGTTGATTGGGGGCACAGATACGCAGTATTTT